This paragraph covers one T cell receptor (beta chain) sequence. Its specificity is not known. Expressed TCRB transcripts were sequenced after all isolated RNA was converted to cDNA. This table comes from immunoSEQ multiplex PCR, and its TCRdb copy is limited to in-frame clones, with some not included. The sample shows some 640,000 clones, roughly 13% of them seen only once. This sample stems from a study of beta chain features in type 1 diabetes. Heparinised blood was drawn once per donor, averaging about 116 mL. Isolation of CD4+ naive, central memory, regulatory and stem cell-like memory cells was achieved by sorting via CD45RO/CCR7/CD25/CD127/CD95/CD27. Notes on the study in general: Type 1 diabetes patients showed a moderate but significant shortening of TCRB CDR3s in all four CD4+ subsets. Shorter templates might be favored by PCR, and equally so in patients and in controls.

The CDR3 totals 16 residues. The V gene's germline CDR1 is SGHDN and CDR2 FVKESK. The V and J ends lost 1 base and 4 bases, in that order; junction bases with no gene match: 7. Sequenced material: naive CD4+ T cells from blood. This rearrangement joins TRBV14 to TRBJ1-2; 9 nucleotides agree with TRBD1. The sequence derives from a man between 18 and 35 years old with type 1 diabetes. The CDR3 DNA is TGTGCCAGCAGCCAAGGATCCGGGACAGGGACCTATGGCTACACCTTC. Translated: CASSQGSGTGTYGYTF.